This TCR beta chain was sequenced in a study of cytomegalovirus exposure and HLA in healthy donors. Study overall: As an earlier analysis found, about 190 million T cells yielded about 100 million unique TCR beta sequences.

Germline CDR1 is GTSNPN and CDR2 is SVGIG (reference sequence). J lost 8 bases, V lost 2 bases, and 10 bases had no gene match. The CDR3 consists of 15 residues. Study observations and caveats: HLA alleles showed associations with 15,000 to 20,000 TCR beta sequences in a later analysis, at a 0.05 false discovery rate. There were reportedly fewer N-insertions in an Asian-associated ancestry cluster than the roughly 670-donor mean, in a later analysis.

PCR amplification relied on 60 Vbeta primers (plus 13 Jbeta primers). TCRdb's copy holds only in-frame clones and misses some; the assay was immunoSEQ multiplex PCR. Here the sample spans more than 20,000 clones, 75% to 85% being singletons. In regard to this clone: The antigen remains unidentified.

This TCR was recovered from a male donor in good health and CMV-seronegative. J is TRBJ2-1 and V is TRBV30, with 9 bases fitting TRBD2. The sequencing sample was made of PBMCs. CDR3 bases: TGTGCCTGGAGTCGGGGCGCTAGCGGGACCGATGAGCAGTTCTTC. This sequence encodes CAWSRGASGTDEQFF.